This T cell receptor beta chain is from a study of blood T cell repertoires in COVID-19. In the study overall: COVID-19 samples collected from the United States, Italy and Spain covered acute and convalescent phases. Sample material is recorded as cDNA or gDNA derived from T cells, B-cell-depleted T cells, or PBMCs.

The data were produced by immunoSEQ multiplex PCR, yet TCRdb's version contains in-frame clones alone and is incomplete. The top ten clones hold about 4.6% of a sample with approximately 160,000 clones, approximately 82% of them seen once. This clonotype originated in a woman in her 50s who had recovered from COVID-19. Sequencing was done on a sample of PBMCs or T cells enriched from blood (not recorded which).

The CDR3 DNA reads as TGTGCCAGCCACTATAGCAATCAGCCCCAGCATTTT. Amino acids: CASHYSNQPQHF. V and J are TRBV6-5 and TRBJ1-5; no firm D call. The V end was cut by 8 bases, the J end by 0 bases, with 5 bases between. Per the germline V gene, CDR1 is MNHEY and CDR2 is SVGAGI. This CDR3 comprises 12 residues.